This T cell receptor (beta chain) was documented in a study of T cell changes during pregnancy in multiple sclerosis. Here immunoSEQ multiplex PCR was the method, and the copy in TCRdb shows in-frame clones only, minus some. The repertoire holds 15,000 to 20,000 clones, with nearly 90% as singletons. The CDR3 has 13 residues. V shed 2 bases and J shed 10 bases, with 14 bases lying between them. The germline V gene has CDR1 MNHEY and CDR2 SMNVEV (reference sequence). This rearrangement joins TRBV27 to TRBJ1-1, with D unresolved. The starting material was CD8+ T cells from peripheral blood mononuclear cells, obtained in the second trimester of pregnancy. The sequence derives from a female donor in good health, enrolled as a control in a pregnancy study. The CDR3 spells CASSLLAGSLAFF. The DNA of the CDR3 is TGTGCCAGCAGTTTACTCGCAGGAAGTTTAGCTTTCTTT.